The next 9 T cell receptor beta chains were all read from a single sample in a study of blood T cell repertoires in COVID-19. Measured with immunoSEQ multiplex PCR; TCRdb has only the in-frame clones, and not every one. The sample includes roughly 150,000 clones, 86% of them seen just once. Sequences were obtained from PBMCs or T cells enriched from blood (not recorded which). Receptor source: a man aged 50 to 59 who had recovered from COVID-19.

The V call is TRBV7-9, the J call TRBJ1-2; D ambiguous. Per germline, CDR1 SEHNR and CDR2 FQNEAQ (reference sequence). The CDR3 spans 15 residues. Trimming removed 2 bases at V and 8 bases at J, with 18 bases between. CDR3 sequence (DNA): TGTGCCAGCAGCTTACTAGCAGGATCACAAGGGGGCTACACCTTC. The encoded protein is CASSLLAGSQGGYTF.

The CDR3 region is CASSLLSNNEKLFF. In nucleotides, the CDR3 is TGCGCCAGCAGCTTGCTCTCTAATAATGAAAAACTGTTTTTT. This sequence joins TRBV5-1 and TRBJ1-4; D unclear. The V gene lost 1 base and the J gene lost 4 bases, with 8 bases spanning the gap. CDR1 SGHRS and CDR2 YFSETQ come from the germline V gene. There are 14 residues in the CDR3.

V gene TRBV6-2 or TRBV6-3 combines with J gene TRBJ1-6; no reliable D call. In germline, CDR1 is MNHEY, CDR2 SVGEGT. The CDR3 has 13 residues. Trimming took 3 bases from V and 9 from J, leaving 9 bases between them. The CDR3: CASSYQDSSPLHF. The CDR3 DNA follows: TGTGCCAGCAGTTATCAGGATTCTTCACCCCTCCACTTT.

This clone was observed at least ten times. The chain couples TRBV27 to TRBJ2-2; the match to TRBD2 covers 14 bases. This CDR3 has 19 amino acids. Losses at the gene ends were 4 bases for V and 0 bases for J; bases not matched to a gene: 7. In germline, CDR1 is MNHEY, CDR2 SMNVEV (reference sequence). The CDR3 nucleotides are TGTGCCAGCAGTTCCCCGGGACTAGCGGGAGTCTCGAACACCGGGGAGCTGTTTTTT. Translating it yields CASSSPGLAGVSNTGELFF.

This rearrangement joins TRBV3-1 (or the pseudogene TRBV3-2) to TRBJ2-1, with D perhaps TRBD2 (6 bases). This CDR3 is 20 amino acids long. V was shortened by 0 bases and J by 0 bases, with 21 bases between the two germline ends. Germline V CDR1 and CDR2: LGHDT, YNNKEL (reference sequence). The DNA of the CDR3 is TGTGCCAGCAGCCAAGATCGGCGGCGGATGGAGCGGGCCTCCTACAATGAGCAGTTCTTC. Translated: CASSQDRRRMERASYNEQFF.

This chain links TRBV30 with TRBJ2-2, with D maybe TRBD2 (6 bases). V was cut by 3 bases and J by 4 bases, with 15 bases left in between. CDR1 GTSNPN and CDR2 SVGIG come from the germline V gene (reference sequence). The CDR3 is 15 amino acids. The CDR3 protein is CAWSGTLGGTGELFF. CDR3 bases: TGTGCCTGGAGCGGTACGCTGGGGGGCACCGGGGAGCTGTTTTTT.

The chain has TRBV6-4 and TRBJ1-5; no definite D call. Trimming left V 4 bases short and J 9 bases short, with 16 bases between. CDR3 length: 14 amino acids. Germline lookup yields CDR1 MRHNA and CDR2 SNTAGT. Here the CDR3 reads CASSGRHSGVPQHF. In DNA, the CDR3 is TGTGCCAGCAGTGGCCGCCACAGCGGGGTGCCCCAGCATTTT.

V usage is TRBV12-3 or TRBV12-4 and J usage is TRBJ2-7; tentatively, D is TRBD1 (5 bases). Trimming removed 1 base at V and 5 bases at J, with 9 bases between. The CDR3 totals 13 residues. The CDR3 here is CASSLVPGHEQYF. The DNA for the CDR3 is TGTGCCAGCAGTTTAGTCCCAGGGCACGAGCAGTACTTC.

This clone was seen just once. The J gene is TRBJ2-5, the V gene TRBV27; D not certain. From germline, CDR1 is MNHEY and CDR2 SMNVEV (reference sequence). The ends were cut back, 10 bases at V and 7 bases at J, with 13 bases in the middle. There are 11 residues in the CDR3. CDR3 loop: CATRAPGTQYF. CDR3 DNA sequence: TGTGCCACCCGCGCGCCGGGGACCCAGTACTTC.